Listed here is a single T cell receptor (beta chain). No cognate antigen has been identified for it. No much larger clone is present one base from it, and per-base qualities are unavailable. Genomic DNA was extracted from sorted cells for sequencing of the TCRbeta CDR3 region. The immunoSEQ Assay was used for sequencing of TCRbeta CDR3 regions. Drawn from immuneACCESS, this table holds only the in-frame rearrangements with V and J called that TCRdb kept. Clones are partly lost; checked studies trace under half to an unresolved V gene and leave the rest unexplained. The sample table lists tens of thousands of clones, over 90% of them with a count of one. The ten most abundant clones make up around 0.7% of the sample. This sample was taken from a study of OX40 agonist ivuxolimab in advanced cancers. About the full investigation: Ivuxolimab was an agonistic, fully human IgG2 monoclonal antibody directed against OX40 (CD134), a costimulatory receptor. Intravenous ivuxolimab was administered to patients every 2 weeks at six dose levels: 0.01, 0.1, 0.3, 1.5, 3 and 10 mg/kg. Of the approximately 54 patients in dose escalation, approximately 20 had hepatocellular carcinoma, roughly 15 had melanoma, 9 had renal cell carcinoma and 9 had head and neck cancer. In the dose-escalation cohort, 65% to 85% of patients were male, and the mean age was approximately 60 years with a range of about 20 to 90. Patients were allowed to have had prior anti-PD-1, anti-PD-L1 or anti-CTLA-4 therapy, and around 40% of the dose-escalation patients had previously received checkpoint inhibitors. Three dose-escalation patients achieved partial responses, one with hepatocellular carcinoma and two with cutaneous melanoma. Peripheral TCRbeta sequencing was intended to test whether TCR sequence diversity was altered and clonal T-cell expansion was caused by ivuxolimab. The monotherapy dose-escalation portion (N of about 47 patients) of the phase I ivuxolimab trial is reported in the paper.

The CDR3 runs 15 amino acids, cysteine and phenylalanine included. The DNA shown is the 45-base CDR3, in frame from base 1. CDR1 and CDR2 are drawn from the germline V gene (reference sequence): LNHDA, SQIVND. After removal of 6 bases from V and 4 bases from J, the junction retains 11 bases not matched to a gene. The research as a whole found: Low levels of normalized T-cell clonal expansion were also seen in some patients who did not respond. At doses of 0.1 to 3.0 mg/kg, clonal expansion of both CD4+ and CD8+ T cells in blood was seen between baseline and week 6. On average, CD8+ T cells showed more expanded clones than CD4+ T cells after ivuxolimab. Antigen specificity was not determined for the clonally expanded peripheral T cells. Partial responders in the 0.1-3.0 mg/kg groups had among the lowest normalized peripheral clonal expansion, especially among CD8+ T cells.

The trial excluded patients who had a history of autoimmune disease or were on systemic immunosuppression. Peripheral blood for TCR sequencing was collected from all dose cohorts at baseline, on cycle 4 day 1, and on cycle 7 day 1. Samples were obtained from an open-label, multicenter, first-in-human phase I dose-escalation trial of ivuxolimab. Adults with locally advanced or metastatic head and neck squamous cell, hepatocellular, melanoma or renal cell carcinoma were enrolled in the trial. Before TCR sequencing, CD4+ and CD8+ T cells were separately sorted from peripheral blood. Sequencing used CD4+ or CD8+ T cells sorted from blood, obtained in a trial of the OX40 agonist ivuxolimab. This sequence was found in an adult with an advanced solid tumor such as melanoma, head and neck, liver or kidney cancer. This chain is built from TRBV19 and TRBJ1-2; TRBD1 matches 7 bases in the middle. The encoded CDR3 is CASRRDSRDSYGYTF. Read as DNA, the sequence is TGTGCCAGTAGAAGAGACTCCCGGGACAGCTATGGCTACACCTTC.